These T cell receptor beta chains were read from a single sample in a study of OX40 agonist ivuxolimab in advanced cancers. Profiling relied on immunoSEQ multiplex PCR, and the TCRdb table lists in-frame clones only, not all of them. Here the sample spans 40,000 to 45,000 clones, about nine tenths being singletons. The source material was CD4+ or CD8+ T cells sorted from blood, sampled in a trial of the OX40 agonist ivuxolimab. Every receptor here comes from an adult with an advanced solid tumor such as melanoma, head and neck, liver or kidney cancer. The CDR3 runs from the conserved cysteine through the conserved F or W. The D gene is left open where the match is weak. Clone size is given for some rows only: seen once, a few or many times, or a class if the clone is expanded.

d_gene,abundance,j_gene,v_gene,CDR3aa,CDR3nt
TRBD2,.,TRBJ2-3,TRBV5-1,CASTLAGGLDTQYF,TGCGCCAGCACTCTAGCGGGAGGCCTAGATACGCAGTATTTT
.,once,TRBJ2-2,TRBV27,CASRIEPGELFF,TGTGCCAGCAGGATAGAGCCCGGGGAGCTGTTTTTT
.,.,TRBJ1-4,TRBV2,CASTTSSGPQKLFF,TGTGCCAGCACCACTAGCAGCGGACCCCAAAAACTGTTTTTT
TRBD2,.,TRBJ2-3,TRBV9,CASSPGLGTDTQYF,TGTGCCAGCAGCCCAGGACTAGGCACAGATACGCAGTATTTT
.,.,TRBJ2-4,TRBV23-1,CASSQSGGRNIQYF,TGCGCCAGCAGTCAATCGGGGGGCAGAAACATTCAGTACTTC
TRBD1,.,TRBJ2-1,TRBV5-1,CASSFAGTGTYNEQFF,TGCGCCAGCAGCTTTGCCGGGACAGGGACCTACAATGAGCAGTTCTTC
.,.,TRBJ2-5,TRBV19,CASSTIPQETQYF,TGTGCCAGCTCAACAATCCCTCAAGAGACCCAGTACTTC
.,.,TRBJ2-5,TRBV6-5,CASSTHPGSQYF,TGTGCCAGCAGTACCCACCCCGGGTCCCAGTACTTC
.,.,TRBJ1-4,TRBV5-1,CASSPRPRQGAGEKLFF,TGCGCCAGCAGCCCCCGGCCTCGCCAGGGTGCGGGTGAAAAACTGTTTTTT
.,.,TRBJ2-1,TRBV20-1,CSASEPEQFF,TGCAGTGCTAGTGAGCCTGAGCAGTTCTTC
.,.,TRBJ2-7,TRBV28,CASSLTGLIAYEQYF,TGTGCCAGCAGTTTAACCGGACTGATTGCCTACGAGCAGTACTTC
.,.,TRBJ2-7,TRBV9,CASSRNPSYEQYF,TGTGCCAGCAGCCGGAACCCGTCCTACGAGCAGTACTTC
.,once,TRBJ2-7,TRBV10-3,CAIRWEFDPYEQYF,TGTGCCATCCGGTGGGAATTCGATCCCTACGAGCAGTACTTC
.,.,TRBJ2-5,TRBV6-5,CASRWGAGFETQYF,TGTGCCAGCAGGTGGGGCGCGGGATTTGAGACCCAGTACTTC
.,.,TRBJ2-7,TRBV5-1,CASSLGLLSGYSYEQYF,TGCGCCAGCAGCTTGGGCCTCTTGAGCGGGTACTCCTACGAGCAGTACTTC
TRBD2,.,TRBJ2-5,TRBV5-1,CASRTSGRSPQETQYF,TGCGCCAGCAGGACTAGCGGGAGAAGCCCCCAAGAGACCCAGTACTTC
.,.,TRBJ2-7,TRBV7-2,CASSLASGDPYEQYF,TGTGCCAGCAGCTTAGCGTCTGGGGACCCCTACGAGCAGTACTTC
TRBD1,.,TRBJ1-2,TRBV11-2,CASSSGGVEGGYTF,TGTGCCAGCAGCTCAGGGGGCGTAGAAGGGGGCTACACCTTC
.,.,TRBJ1-5,TRBV28,CASSASGILQPQHF,TGTGCCAGCAGTGCTAGCGGGATACTTCAGCCCCAGCATTTT
.,.,TRBJ2-6,TRBV6-1,CASSGSSGANVLTF,TGTGCCAGCAGTGGATCCTCTGGGGCCAACGTCCTGACTTTC
.,.,TRBJ1-1,TRBV7-9,CASSLRPNAEAFF,TGTGCCAGCAGCTTAAGACCGAACGCTGAAGCTTTCTTT
.,.,TRBJ1-3,TRBV9,CASSVTGGNTIYF,TGTGCCAGCAGCGTAACAGGGGGAAACACCATATATTTT
.,.,TRBJ2-7,TRBV2,CASGAPEPSPEQYF,TGTGCCAGCGGGGCTCCGGAGCCTTCCCCCGAGCAGTACTTC
.,.,TRBJ1-2,TRBV5-1,CASSLSQSAQYNYGYTF,TGCGCCAGCAGCTTGTCACAATCGGCACAGTATAACTATGGCTACACCTTC
.,.,TRBJ1-2,TRBV29-1,CSVLGDGSNYGYTF,TGCAGCGTTCTTGGCGACGGATCTAACTATGGCTACACCTTC
TRBD1,.,TRBJ2-3,TRBV7-2,CASSSQGASGDTQYF,TGTGCCAGCAGCTCACAGGGGGCGTCAGGAGATACGCAGTATTTT
.,.,TRBJ2-1,TRBV14,CASSQWTGVWNEQFF,TGTGCCAGCAGCCAATGGACGGGAGTATGGAATGAGCAGTTCTTC
TRBD2,.,TRBJ2-3,TRBV6-5,CASSSRGSGRTDTQYF,TGTGCCAGCAGTTCGCGGGGTAGCGGGAGAACAGATACGCAGTATTTT
TRBD2,.,TRBJ2-1,TRBV5-1,CASSLPGRDNEQFF,TGCGCCAGCAGCTTGCCCGGGAGGGACAATGAGCAGTTCTTC
TRBD1,once,TRBJ2-7,TRBV28,CASSLEGTGKNEQYF,TGTGCCAGCAGTTTAGAGGGGACAGGGAAGAACGAGCAGTACTTC
.,.,TRBJ2-7,TRBV2,CASSGDNEQYF,TGTGCCAGCTCAGGGGATAACGAGCAGTACTTC
TRBD1,.,TRBJ2-3,TRBV5-1,CASSAPGTGGSQYF,TGCGCCAGCAGCGCCCCCGGGACAGGGGGATCGCAGTATTTT
TRBD2,.,TRBJ2-5,TRBV7-8,CASRGSGRETQYF,TGTGCCAGCCGAGGGAGCGGGAGGGAGACCCAGTACTTC
.,.,TRBJ2-3,TRBV19,CASSPERLGTDTQYF,TGTGCCAGTAGCCCCGAGAGGTTGGGCACAGATACGCAGTATTTT
.,few,TRBJ1-1,TRBV5-4,CASSLVSSRVGTEAFF,TGTGCCAGCAGCTTGGTCTCTTCCAGGGTGGGGACTGAAGCTTTCTTT
.,few,TRBJ1-5,TRBV27,CASSLDAGNQPQHF,TGTGCCAGCAGTTTGGACGCGGGCAATCAGCCCCAGCATTTT
.,.,TRBJ1-1,TRBV11-2,CASSLELGGGTEAFF,TGTGCCAGCAGCTTAGAGCTGGGGGGGGGTACTGAAGCTTTCTTT
.,.,TRBJ1-1,TRBV2,CASSELGEAFF,TGTGCCAGCAGTGAATTGGGAGAAGCTTTCTTT
TRBD1,.,TRBJ2-7,TRBV10-3,CATDRAGGSYEQYF,TGTGCCACCGATCGCGCAGGGGGCTCCTACGAGCAGTACTTC
TRBD2,few,TRBJ2-2,TRBV10-1,CASSDPGGIGELFF,TGCGCCAGCAGTGATCCGGGAGGGATCGGGGAGCTGTTTTTT